Sequencing of this T cell receptor (beta chain) was carried out in a study of molecular identifiers for immune sequencing clone quantification. CDR1 is LNHDA, CDR2 SQIVND, per germline (reference sequence). The CDR3 spans 14 residues. V lost 1 base and J 9 bases, leaving 13 bases between the germline ends. From 20,000 to 1,000,000 sorted cells, naive CD8 libraries were generated with 10%, 30% or 50% RNA. Sorting isolated naive CD8 T cells as CD8+CD4-CCR7+CD45RA+ events. TCRdb processed the PCR reads anew with MiXCR; each CDR3 protein has one entry. The sample has 600,000 to 650,000 distinct CDR3 sequences, just under 20% seen once. This clonotype was detected only a few times.

The chain joins TRBV19 to TRBJ2-1; TRBD1 is a possible D gene (6 bases). The sample consisted of naive CD8+ T cells from blood, with Jurkat cell RNA spiked in. Subset denoted: FACS-sorted CD8+CD4-CCR7+CD45RA+ naive T cells. The receptor was derived from a human donor in good health. Some libraries in this study had Jurkat cell RNA spiked in. CDR3 amino acids: CASSIVYKGGEQFF. Written as DNA, the CDR3 is TGTGCCAGTAGTATAGTCTATAAAGGGGGTGAGCAGTTCTTC.